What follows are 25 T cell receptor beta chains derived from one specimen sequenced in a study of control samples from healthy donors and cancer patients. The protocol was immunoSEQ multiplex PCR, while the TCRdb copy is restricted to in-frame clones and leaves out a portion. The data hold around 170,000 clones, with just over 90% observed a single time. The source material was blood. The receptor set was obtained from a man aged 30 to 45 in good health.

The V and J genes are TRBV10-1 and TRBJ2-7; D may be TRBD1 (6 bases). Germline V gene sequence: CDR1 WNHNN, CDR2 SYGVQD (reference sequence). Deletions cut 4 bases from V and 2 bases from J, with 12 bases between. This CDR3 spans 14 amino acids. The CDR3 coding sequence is TGCGCCAGCAGTGCGGACAGCTGGCCCTACGAGCAGTACTTC. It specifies CASSADSWPYEQYF.

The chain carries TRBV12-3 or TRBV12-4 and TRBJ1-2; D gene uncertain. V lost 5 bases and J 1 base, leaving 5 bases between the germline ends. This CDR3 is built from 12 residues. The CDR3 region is CASSLNNYGYTF. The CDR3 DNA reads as TGTGCCAGCAGTCTTAATAACTATGGCTACACCTTC.

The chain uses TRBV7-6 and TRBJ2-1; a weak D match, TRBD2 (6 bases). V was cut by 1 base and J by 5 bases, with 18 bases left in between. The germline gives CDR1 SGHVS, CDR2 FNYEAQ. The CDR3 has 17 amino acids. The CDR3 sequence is CASSLDALAWGDNEQFF. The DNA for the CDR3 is TGTGCCAGCAGCTTAGATGCGCTAGCGTGGGGCGACAATGAGCAGTTCTTC. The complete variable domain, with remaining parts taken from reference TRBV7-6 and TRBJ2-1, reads GAGVSQSPRYKVTKRGQDVALRCDPISGHVSLYWYRQALGQGPEFLTYFNYEAQQDKSGLPNDRFSAERPEGSISTLTIQRTEQRDSAMYRCASSLDALAWGDNEQFFGPGTRLTVL.

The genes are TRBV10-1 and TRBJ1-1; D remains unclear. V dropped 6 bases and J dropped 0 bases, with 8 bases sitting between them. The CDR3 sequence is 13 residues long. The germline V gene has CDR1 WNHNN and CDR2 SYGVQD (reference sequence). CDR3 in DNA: TGCGCCAGCAGCTATACCCTGAACACTGAAGCTTTCTTT. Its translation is CASSYTLNTEAFF.

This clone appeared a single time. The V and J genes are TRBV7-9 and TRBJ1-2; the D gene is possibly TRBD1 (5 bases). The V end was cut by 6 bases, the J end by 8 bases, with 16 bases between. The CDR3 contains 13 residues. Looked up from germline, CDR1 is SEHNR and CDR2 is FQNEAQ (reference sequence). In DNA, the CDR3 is TGTGCCAGCAGACCTCGTTGGGGGAACGGCTACACCTTC. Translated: CASRPRWGNGYTF.

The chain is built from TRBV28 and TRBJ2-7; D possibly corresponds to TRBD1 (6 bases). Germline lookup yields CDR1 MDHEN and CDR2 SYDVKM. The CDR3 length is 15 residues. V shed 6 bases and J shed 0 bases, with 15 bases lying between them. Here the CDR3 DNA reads TGTGCCAGCAGCCCGGGACATAAGAGCTCCTACGAGCAGTACTTC. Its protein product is CASSPGHKSSYEQYF.

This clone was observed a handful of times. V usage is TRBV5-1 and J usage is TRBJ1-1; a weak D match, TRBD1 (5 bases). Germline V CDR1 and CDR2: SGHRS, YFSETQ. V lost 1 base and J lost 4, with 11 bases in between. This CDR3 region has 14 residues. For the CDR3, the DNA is TGCGCCAGCAGCTTGTCGTGGGGACGCACTGAAGCTTTCTTT. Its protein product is CASSLSWGRTEAFF.

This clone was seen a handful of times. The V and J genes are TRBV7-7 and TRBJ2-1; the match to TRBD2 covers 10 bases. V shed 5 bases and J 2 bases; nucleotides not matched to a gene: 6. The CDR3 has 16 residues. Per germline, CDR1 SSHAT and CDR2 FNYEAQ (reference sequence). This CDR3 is CASSAGLARTYNEQFF. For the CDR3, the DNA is TGTGCCAGCAGCGCGGGACTAGCGCGCACCTACAATGAGCAGTTCTTC.

This CDR3 is CASSHLDGYNEQFF. CDR3 nucleotide sequence: TGTGCCAGCAGCCACCTTGACGGCTACAATGAGCAGTTCTTC. The V gene is TRBV3-1 (or the pseudogene TRBV3-2), the J gene TRBJ2-1; D is undetermined. V dropped 3 bases and J dropped 3 bases, with 9 bases sitting between them. The CDR3 runs 14 residues. Germline V CDR1 and CDR2: LGHDT, YNNKEL (reference sequence).

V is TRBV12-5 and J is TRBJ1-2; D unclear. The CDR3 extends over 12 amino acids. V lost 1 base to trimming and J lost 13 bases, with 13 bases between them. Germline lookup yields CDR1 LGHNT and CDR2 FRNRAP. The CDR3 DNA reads TGTGCTAGTGGTTTGGACCTCGGGAAGCTCACCTTC. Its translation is CASGLDLGKLTF. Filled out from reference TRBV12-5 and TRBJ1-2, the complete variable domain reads DARVTQTPRHKVTEMGQEVTMRCQPILGHNTVFWYRQTMMQGLELLAYFRNRAPLDDSGMPKDRFSAEMPDATLATLKIQPSEPRDSAVYFCASGLDLGKLTFGSGTRLTVV.

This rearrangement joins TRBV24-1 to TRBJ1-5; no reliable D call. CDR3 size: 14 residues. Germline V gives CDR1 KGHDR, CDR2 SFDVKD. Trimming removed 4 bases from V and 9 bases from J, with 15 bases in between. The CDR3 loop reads CATSDAVGDTPQHF. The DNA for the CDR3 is TGTGCCACCAGTGACGCCGTCGGCGATACGCCCCAGCATTTT.

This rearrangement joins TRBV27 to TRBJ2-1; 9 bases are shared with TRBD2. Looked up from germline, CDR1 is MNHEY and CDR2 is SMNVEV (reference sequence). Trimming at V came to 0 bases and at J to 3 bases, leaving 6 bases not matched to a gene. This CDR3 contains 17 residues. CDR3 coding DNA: TGTGCCAGCAGTTTATCAAGTCTAGCGGGATACTACAATGAGCAGTTCTTC. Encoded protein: CASSLSSLAGYYNEQFF.

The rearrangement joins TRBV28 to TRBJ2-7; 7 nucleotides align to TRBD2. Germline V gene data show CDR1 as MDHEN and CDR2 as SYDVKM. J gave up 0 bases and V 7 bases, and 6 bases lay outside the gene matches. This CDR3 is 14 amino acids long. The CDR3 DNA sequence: TGTGCCAGCACTAAGACTAGCAGCTCCTACGAGCAGTACTTC. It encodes CASTKTSSSYEQYF.

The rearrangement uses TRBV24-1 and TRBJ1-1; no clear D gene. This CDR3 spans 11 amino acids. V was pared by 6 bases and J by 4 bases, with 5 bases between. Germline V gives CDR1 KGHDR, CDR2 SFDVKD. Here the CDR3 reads CATSRGTEAFF. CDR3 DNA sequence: TGTGCCACCAGTAGAGGCACTGAAGCTTTCTTT.

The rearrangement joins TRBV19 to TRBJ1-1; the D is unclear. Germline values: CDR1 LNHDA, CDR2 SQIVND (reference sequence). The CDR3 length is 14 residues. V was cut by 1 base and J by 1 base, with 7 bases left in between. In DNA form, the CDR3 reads TGTGCCAGTAGTATAGGCGGCAGGAACACTGAAGCTTTCTTT. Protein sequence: CASSIGGRNTEAFF.

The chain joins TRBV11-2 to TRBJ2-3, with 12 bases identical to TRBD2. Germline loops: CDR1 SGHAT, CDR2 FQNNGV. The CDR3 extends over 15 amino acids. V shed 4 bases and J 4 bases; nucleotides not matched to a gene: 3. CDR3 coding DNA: TGTGCCAGCAGCTCTAGCGGGGGGGCCGCAGATACGCAGTATTTT. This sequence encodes CASSSSGGAADTQYF. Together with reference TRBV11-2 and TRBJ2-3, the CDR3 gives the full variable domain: EAGVAQSPRYKIIEKRQSVAFWCNPISGHATLYWYQQILGQGPKLLIQFQNNGVVDDSQLPKDRFSAERLKGVDSTLKIQPAKLEDSAVYLCASSSSGGAADTQYFGPGTRLTVL.

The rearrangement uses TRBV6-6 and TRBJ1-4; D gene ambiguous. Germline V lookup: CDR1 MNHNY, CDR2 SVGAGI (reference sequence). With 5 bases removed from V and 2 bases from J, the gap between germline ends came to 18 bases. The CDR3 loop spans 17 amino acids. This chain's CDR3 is CASSRRHPAATNEKLFF. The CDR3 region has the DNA TGTGCCAGCAGTCGTCGGCACCCGGCGGCGACTAATGAAAAACTGTTTTTT.

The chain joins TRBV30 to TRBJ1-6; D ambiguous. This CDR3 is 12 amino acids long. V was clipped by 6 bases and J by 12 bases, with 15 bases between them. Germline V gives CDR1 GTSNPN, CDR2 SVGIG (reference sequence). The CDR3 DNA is TGTGCCTGCGTTCCCGTGTCGGAACCCCTCCACTTT. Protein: CACVPVSEPLHF.

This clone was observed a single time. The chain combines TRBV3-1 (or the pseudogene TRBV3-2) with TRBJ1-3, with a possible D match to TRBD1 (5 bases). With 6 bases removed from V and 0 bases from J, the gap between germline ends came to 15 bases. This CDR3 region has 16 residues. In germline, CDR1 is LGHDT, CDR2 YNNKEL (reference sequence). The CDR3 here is CASRDRSGTSGNTIYF. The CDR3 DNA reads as TGTGCCAGCAGAGATAGGTCGGGGACCTCTGGAAACACCATATATTTT.

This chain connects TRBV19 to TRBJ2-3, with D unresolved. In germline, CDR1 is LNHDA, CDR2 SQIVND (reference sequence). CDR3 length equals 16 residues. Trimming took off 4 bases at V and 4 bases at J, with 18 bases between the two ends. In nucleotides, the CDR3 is TGTGCCAGTAGTACCGGGTACACGCCCGGCCCAGATACGCAGTATTTT. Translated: CASSTGYTPGPDTQYF.

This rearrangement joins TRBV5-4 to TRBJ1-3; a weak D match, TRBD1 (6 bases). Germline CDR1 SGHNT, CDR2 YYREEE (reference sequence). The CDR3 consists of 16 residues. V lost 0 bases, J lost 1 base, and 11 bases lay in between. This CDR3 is CASSLGGHTSGNTIYF. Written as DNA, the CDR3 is TGTGCCAGCAGCTTGGGGGGACACACTTCTGGAAACACCATATATTTT.

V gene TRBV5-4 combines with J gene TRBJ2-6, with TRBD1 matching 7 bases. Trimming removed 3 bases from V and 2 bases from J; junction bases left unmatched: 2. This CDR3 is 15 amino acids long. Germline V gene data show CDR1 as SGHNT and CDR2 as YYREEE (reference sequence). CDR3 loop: CASSYDRAGANVLTF. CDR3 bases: TGTGCCAGCAGCTATGACAGGGCTGGGGCCAACGTCCTGACTTTC. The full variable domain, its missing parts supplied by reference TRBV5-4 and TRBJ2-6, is ETGVTQSPTHLIKTRGQQVTLRCSSQSGHNTVSWYQQALGQGPQFIFQYYREEENGRGNFPPRFSGLQFPNYSSELNVNALELDDSALYLCASSYDRAGANVLTFGAGSRLTVL.

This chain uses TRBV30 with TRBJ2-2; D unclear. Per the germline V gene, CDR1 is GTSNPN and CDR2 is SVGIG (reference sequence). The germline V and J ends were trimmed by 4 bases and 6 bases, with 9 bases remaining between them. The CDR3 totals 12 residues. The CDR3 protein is CAWTVRAGELFF. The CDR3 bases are TGTGCCTGGACAGTGCGCGCCGGGGAGCTGTTTTTT.

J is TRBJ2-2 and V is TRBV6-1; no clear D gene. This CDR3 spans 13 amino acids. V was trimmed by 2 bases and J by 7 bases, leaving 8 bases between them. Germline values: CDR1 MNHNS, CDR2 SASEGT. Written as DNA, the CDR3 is TGTGCCAGCAGTGAACAAGCTTACGGGGAGCTGTTTTTT. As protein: CASSEQAYGELFF.

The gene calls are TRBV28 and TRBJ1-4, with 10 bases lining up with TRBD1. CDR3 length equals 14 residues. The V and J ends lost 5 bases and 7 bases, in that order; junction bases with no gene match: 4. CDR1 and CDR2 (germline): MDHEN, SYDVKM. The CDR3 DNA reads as TGTGCCAGCAGTACCGGGACAGGGGTTGAAAAACTGTTTTTT. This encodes CASSTGTGVEKLFF.